Given below is one T cell receptor beta chain in context. The data were produced by immunoSEQ multiplex PCR, yet TCRdb's version contains in-frame clones alone and is incomplete. Of 120,000 or so clones listed, less than 90% are singletons. The record originates from a study of control samples from healthy donors and cancer patients. The CDR3 is made up of 15 amino acids. Germline V gene sequence: CDR1 LNHDA, CDR2 SQIVND (reference sequence). V shed 5 bases, J shed 6 bases, and the junction held 11 bases outside the gene matches. The V gene is TRBV19, the J gene TRBJ2-7, with 9 bases identical to TRBD1. The TCR originated in a man between 18 and 29 years old in good health. The sequenced sample was blood. This CDR3 reads CASSALDRGGGEQYF. DNA of the CDR3: TGTGCCAGTAGTGCCTTGGACAGGGGAGGAGGCGAGCAGTACTTC.